The clone carrying this T cell receptor beta chain appeared a few times. Its antigen is still unknown. The V end lost 4 bases, the J end lost 2 bases, and 13 bases lay between the germline ends. The CDR3 covers 15 residues. TCRdb fed the reads into MiXCR, producing one record per CDR3 protein. Of around 240,000 distinct CDR3 sequences in the sample, 22% are singletons; the top ten hold 15% to 20%. This sample was taken from a study of T cell repertoires in cytomegalovirus infection. Points from the study as a whole: In two of eight donors, the top clonotype was HLA-C-restricted CMV-specific.

The sample taken for sequencing was CD8+ T cells from PBMCs. The clonotype was recovered from a human donor in good health (CMV status not recorded). Some clones in this sample may be carry-over from other donors' samples. The chain couples TRBV23-1 to TRBJ2-3; D remains ambiguous. Being an ORF, TRBV23-1 has a function that is uncertain. The CDR3 is CASSRVEPTTDTQYF. CDR3 in DNA: TGCGCCAGCAGTCGGGTGGAGCCCACCACAGATACGCAGTATTTT.